This T cell receptor beta chain was found in a study of blood T cells in healthy people across ages. Study information: In model experiments, template switching was able to capture about one barcoded beta molecule for every two T cells that were present. Study-wide results and limits: Since the PBMCs were unsorted, naive and antigen-experienced cells could not be conclusively compared.

The second PCR ran about 6 to 12 cycles with a sample-barcoded 5' primer and J-beta primers. Via MiXCR, TCRdb re-called the 5' RACE reads, giving one row per CDR3 protein. The profile covers 850,000 to 1,100,000 distinct CDR3 sequences, with roughly two fifths appearing a single time and under 15% taken by the ten largest. This clonotype appeared a few times. No antigen is known for it. The CDR3 consists of 13 residues. Germline CDR1 reads SGDLS; CDR2 reads YYNGEE. V lost 0 bases and J 15 bases, leaving 16 bases between the germline ends. The sequencing input was blood. The sequence was collected from a man aged 18 to 30 in good health. The genes are TRBV9 and TRBJ2-4; perhaps TRBD1 as D (6 bases). The CDR3 sequence: CASSVESFRTAYF. The CDR3 DNA reads TGTGCCAGCAGCGTAGAATCTTTCCGGACAGCGTACTTC.